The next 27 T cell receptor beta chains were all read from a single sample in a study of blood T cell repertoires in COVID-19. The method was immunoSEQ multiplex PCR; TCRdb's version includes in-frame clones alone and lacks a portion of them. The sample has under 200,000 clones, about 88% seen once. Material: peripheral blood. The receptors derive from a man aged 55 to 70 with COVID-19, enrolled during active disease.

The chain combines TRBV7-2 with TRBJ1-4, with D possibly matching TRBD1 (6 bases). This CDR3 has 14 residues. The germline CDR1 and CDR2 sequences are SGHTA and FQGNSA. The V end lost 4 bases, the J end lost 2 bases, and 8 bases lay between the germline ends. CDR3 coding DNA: TGTGCCAGCAGCTCCAGGGGTACTAATGAAAAACTGTTTTTT. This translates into CASSSRGTNEKLFF.

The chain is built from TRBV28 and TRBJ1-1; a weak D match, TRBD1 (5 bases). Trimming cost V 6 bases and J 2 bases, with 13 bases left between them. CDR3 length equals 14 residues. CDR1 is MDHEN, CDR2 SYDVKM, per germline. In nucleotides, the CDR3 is TGTGCCAGCAGCACGAGAGGACAAAACACTGAAGCTTTCTTT. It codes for CASSTRGQNTEAFF.

The CDR3 region is CASSSAGVSDEKLFF. CDR3 coding DNA: TGTGCCAGTAGTTCGGCGGGGGTATCGGACGAAAAACTGTTTTTT. This chain uses TRBV19 with TRBJ1-4, with D perhaps TRBD1 (5 bases). CDR3 size: 15 residues. Looked up from germline, CDR1 is LNHDA and CDR2 is SQIVND (reference sequence). With 5 bases removed from V and 8 bases from J, the gap between germline ends came to 18 bases.

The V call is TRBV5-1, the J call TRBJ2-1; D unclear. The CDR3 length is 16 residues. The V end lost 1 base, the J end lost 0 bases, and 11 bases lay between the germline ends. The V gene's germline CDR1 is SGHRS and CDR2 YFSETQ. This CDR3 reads CASSLSSASSYNEQFF. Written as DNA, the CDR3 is TGCGCCAGCAGCTTGTCGAGCGCCAGCTCCTACAATGAGCAGTTCTTC. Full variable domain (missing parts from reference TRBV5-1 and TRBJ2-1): KAGVTQTPRYLIKTRGQQVTLSCSPISGHRSVSWYQQTPGQGLQFLFEYFSETQRNKGNFPGRFSGRQFSNSRSEMNVSTLELGDSALYLCASSLSSASSYNEQFFGPGTRLTVL.

The DNA for the CDR3 is TGTGCCAGCAGCTTATTGCGAAACACCGGGGAGCTGTTTTTT. Its protein product is CASSLLRNTGELFF. The rearrangement links TRBV5-5 to TRBJ2-2; D is uncertain. The germline V and J ends were trimmed by 2 bases and 2 bases, with 7 bases remaining between them. Germline CDR1 reads SGHKS; CDR2 reads YYEKEE (reference sequence). The CDR3 runs to 14 residues.

The CDR3 region is CASSVEQGIPSGNTIYF. The DNA for the CDR3 is TGTGCCAGCAGCGTAGAACAGGGTATACCCTCTGGAAACACCATATATTTT. The genes are TRBV9 and TRBJ1-3; weak D call: TRBD1 (6 bases). This CDR3 is 17 amino acids long. V gave up 0 bases and J gave up 0 bases, with 13 bases separating them. CDR1 SGDLS and CDR2 YYNGEE come from the germline V gene.

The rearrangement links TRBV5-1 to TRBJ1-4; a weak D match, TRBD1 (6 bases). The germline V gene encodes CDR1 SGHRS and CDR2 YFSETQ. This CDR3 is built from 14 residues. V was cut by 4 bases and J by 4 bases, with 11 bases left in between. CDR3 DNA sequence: TGCGCCAGCAGCAAACAGGGTGTTAATGAAAAACTGTTTTTT. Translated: CASSKQGVNEKLFF.

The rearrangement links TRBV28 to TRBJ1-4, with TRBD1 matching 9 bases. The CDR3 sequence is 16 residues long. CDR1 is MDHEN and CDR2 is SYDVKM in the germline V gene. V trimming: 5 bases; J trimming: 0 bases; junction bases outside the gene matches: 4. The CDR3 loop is CASSTDRGATNEKLFF. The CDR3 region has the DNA TGTGCCAGCAGTACAGACAGGGGGGCAACTAATGAAAAACTGTTTTTT.

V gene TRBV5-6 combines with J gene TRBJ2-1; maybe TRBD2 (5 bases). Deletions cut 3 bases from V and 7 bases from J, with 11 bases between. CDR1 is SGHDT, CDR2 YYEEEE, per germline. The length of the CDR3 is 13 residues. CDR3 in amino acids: CASSSTPGNEQFF. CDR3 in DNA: TGTGCCAGCAGCTCCACCCCGGGGAATGAGCAGTTCTTC.

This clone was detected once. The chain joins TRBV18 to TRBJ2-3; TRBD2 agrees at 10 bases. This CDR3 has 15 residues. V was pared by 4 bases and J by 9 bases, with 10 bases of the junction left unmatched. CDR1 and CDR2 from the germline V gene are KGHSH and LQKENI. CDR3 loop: CASSQLAGTGLTQYF. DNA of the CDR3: TGTGCCAGCTCACAACTAGCGGGAACCGGGTTAACGCAGTATTTT.

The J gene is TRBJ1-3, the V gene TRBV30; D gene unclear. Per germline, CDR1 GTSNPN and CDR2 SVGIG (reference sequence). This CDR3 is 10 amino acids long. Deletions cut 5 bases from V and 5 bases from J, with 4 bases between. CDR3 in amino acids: CAWARNTIYF. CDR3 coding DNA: TGTGCCTGGGCTAGAAACACCATATATTTT.

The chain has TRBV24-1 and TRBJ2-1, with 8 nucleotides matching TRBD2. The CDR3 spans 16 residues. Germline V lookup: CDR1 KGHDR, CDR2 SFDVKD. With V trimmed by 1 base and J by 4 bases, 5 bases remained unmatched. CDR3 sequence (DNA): TGTGCCACCAGTGATTTTAACGGGGGGGTATACAATGAGCAGTTCTTC. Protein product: CATSDFNGGVYNEQFF.

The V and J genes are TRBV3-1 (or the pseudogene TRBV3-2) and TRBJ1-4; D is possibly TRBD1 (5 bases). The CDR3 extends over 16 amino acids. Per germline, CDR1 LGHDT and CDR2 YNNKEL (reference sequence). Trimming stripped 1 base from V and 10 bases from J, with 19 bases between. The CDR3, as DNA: TGTGCCAGCAGCCAAGCGGGGGGTCAAGGGGCGGGAAAACTGTTTTTT. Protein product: CASSQAGGQGAGKLFF.

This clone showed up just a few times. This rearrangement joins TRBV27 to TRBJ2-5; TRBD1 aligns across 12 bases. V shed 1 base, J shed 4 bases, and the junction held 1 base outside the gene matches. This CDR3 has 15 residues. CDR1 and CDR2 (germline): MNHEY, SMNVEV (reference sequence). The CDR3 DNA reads TGTGCCAGCAGTTTATGGGACAGGGGGCGAGAGACCCAGTACTTC. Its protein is CASSLWDRGRETQYF.

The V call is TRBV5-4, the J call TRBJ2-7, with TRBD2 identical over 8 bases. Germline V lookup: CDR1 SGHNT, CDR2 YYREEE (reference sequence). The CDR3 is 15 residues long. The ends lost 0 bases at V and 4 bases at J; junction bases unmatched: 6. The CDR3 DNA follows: TGTGCCAGCAGCTTGGCCCCCAAGCGGGAGTACGAGCAGTACTTC. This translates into CASSLAPKREYEQYF.

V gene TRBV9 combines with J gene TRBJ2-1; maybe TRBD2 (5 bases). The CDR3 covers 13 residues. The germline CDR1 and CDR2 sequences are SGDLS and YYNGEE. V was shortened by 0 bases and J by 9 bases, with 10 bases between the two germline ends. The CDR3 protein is CASSVATRPEQFF. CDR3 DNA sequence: TGTGCCAGCAGCGTAGCTACTAGGCCTGAGCAGTTCTTC.

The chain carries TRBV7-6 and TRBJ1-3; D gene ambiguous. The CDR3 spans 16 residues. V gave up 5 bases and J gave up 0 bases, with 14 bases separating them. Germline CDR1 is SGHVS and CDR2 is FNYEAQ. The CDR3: CASSPRTDYSGNTIYF. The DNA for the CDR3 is TGTGCCAGCAGCCCTAGGACGGACTACTCTGGAAACACCATATATTTT.

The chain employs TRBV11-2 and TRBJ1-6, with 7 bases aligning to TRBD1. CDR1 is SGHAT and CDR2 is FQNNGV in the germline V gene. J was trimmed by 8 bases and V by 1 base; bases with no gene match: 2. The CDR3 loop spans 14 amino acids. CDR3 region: CASSLVQGDSPLHF. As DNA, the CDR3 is TGTGCCAGCAGCTTAGTCCAGGGGGATTCACCCCTCCACTTT.

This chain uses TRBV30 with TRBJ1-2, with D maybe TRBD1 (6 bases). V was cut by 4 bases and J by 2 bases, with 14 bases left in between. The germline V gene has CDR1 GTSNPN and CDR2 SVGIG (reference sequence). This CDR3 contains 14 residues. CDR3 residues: CAWNQGIANYGYTF. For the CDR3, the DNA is TGTGCCTGGAATCAGGGGATCGCCAACTATGGCTACACCTTC.

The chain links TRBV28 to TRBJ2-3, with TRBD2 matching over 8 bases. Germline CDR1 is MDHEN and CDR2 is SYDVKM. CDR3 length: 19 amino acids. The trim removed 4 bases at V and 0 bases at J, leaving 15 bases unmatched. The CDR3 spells CASSSQTELAGTSTDTQYF. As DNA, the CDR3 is TGTGCCAGCAGTTCACAGACCGAATTAGCGGGGACTAGCACAGATACGCAGTATTTT.

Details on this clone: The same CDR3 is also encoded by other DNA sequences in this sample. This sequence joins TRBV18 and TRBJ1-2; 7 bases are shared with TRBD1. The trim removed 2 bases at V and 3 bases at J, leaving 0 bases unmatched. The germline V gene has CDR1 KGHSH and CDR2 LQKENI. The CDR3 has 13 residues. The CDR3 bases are TGTGCCAGCTCACCAGACAGGGACTATGGCTACACCTTC. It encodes CASSPDRDYGYTF.

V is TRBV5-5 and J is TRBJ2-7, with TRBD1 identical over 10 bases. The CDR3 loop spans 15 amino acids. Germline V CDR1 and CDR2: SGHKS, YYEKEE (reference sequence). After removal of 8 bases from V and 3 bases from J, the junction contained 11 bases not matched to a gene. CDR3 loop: CARGDLRDRGYEQYF. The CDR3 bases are TGTGCCAGGGGTGACCTTAGGGACAGGGGCTACGAGCAGTACTTC.

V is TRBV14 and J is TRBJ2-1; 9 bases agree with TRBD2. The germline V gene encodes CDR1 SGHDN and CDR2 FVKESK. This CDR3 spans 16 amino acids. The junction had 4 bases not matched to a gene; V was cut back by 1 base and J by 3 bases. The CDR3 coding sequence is TGTGCCAGCAGCCAAGGTCTAGCGGGGTTCTACAATGAGCAGTTCTTC. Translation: CASSQGLAGFYNEQFF.

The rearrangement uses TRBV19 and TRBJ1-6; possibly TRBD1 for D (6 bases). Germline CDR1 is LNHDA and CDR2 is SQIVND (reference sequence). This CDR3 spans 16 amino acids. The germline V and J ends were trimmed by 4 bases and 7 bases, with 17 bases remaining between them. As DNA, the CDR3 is TGTGCCAGTAGTACCGTACACAGGGAATGGAATTCACCCCTCCACTTT. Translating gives CASSTVHREWNSPLHF.

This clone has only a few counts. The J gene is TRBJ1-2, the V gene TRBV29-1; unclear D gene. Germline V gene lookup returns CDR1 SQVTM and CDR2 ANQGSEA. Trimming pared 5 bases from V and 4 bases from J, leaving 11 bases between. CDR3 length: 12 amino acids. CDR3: CSVPTAPYGYTF. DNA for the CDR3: TGCAGCGTTCCTACAGCCCCCTATGGCTACACCTTC.

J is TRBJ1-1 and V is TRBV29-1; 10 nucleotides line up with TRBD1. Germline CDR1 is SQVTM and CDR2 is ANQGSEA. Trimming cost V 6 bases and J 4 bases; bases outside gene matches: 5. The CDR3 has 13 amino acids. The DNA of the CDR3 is TGCAGCGTCCGCAGGACAGGGGGCACTGAAGCTTTCTTT. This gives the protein CSVRRTGGTEAFF.

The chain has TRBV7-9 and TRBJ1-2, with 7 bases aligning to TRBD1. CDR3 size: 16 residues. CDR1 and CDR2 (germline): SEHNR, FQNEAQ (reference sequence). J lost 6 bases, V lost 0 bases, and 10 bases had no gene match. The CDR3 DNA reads TGTGCCAGCAGCTTAGCGGCTAGGGGGCAGGGCAATGGCTACACCTTC. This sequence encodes CASSLAARGQGNGYTF.